The next 29 T cell receptor beta chains were all read from a single sample in a study of patients and donors after allogeneic stem cell transplantation. Each CDR3 protein is one row after TCRdb ran MiXCR on the RT-PCR reads. The sample yields about 410,000 distinct CDR3 sequences, about a sixth seen once. Specimen: blood, either unsorted or a sorted T cell fraction (not recorded which). The receptors here all came from a human donor who was either an allogeneic HSCT recipient or a stem cell or donor lymphocyte infusion donor (not recorded which). It is not recorded whose cells these are; they may come from a transplant donor.

The J gene is TRBJ1-2, the V gene TRBV29-1; TRBD1 is a possible D gene (5 bases). CDR1 is SQVTM, CDR2 ANQGSEA, per germline. CDR3 size: 14 residues. V dropped 0 bases and J dropped 4 bases, with 12 bases sitting between them. CDR3 nucleotide sequence: TGCAGCGTTGAAGATGGGGGGGTGGGCTATGGCTACACCTTC. It specifies CSVEDGGVGYGYTF.

This clonotype came up a few times. This chain connects TRBV3-1 to TRBJ1-1, with D maybe TRBD1 (5 bases). Germline CDR1 LGHDT, CDR2 YNNKEL (reference sequence). V dropped 0 bases and J dropped 1 base, with 9 bases sitting between them. The CDR3 runs 15 residues. The CDR3 nucleotides read TGTGCCAGCAGCCAAGAGTCCAGGGCGAACACTGAAGCTTTCTTT. Amino acid sequence: CASSQESRANTEAFF.

The CDR3, as DNA: TGTGCCAGCATGCGGGAAGATGGCTACACCTTC. This encodes CASMREDGYTF. The chain combines TRBV12-3 or TRBV12-4 with TRBJ1-2; no reliable D call. There are 11 residues in the CDR3. With 7 bases removed from V and 6 bases from J, the gap between germline ends came to 9 bases.

A word on this clonotype: The junction departs from germline at one end; a sequencing error may be responsible. The J gene is TRBJ2-5, the V gene TRBV15, with D unresolved. The CDR3 length is 13 residues. Germline V gives CDR1 LNHNV, CDR2 YYDKDF (reference sequence). CDR3 sequence reads: CATSRSAGDGHNF. CDR3 in DNA: TGTGCCACCAGCAGAAGTGCCGGCGACGGCCACAACTTC.

The chain employs TRBV5-6 and TRBJ2-7; D gene uncertain. CDR3 length: 13 amino acids. CDR1 and CDR2 (germline): SGHDT, YYEEEE. Trimming stripped 1 base from V and 0 bases from J, with 5 bases between. DNA of the CDR3: TGTGCCAGCAGCTTGTTACACTCCTACGAGCAGTACTTC. Its protein is CASSLLHSYEQYF.

This clonotype was counted only a few times. The CDR3 sequence is CASSYSTLLNTGELFF. The CDR3 nucleotides are TGTGCCAGCAGTTACTCGACACTACTGAACACCGGGGAGCTGTTTTTT. The rearrangement links TRBV6-5 to TRBJ2-2; D is ambiguous. CDR3 length: 16 residues. The germline V gene encodes CDR1 MNHEY and CDR2 SVGAGI. The V end was cut by 0 bases, the J end by 1 base, with 9 bases between.

The V and J genes are TRBV6-1 and TRBJ1-2; a possible D gene is TRBD1 (5 bases). The CDR3 covers 13 residues. The germline gives CDR1 MNHNS, CDR2 SASEGT. V was shortened by 5 bases and J by 7 bases, with 14 bases between the two germline ends. CDR3 DNA: TGTGCCAGCAGTACCCCCGGGACTGGTGGCTACACCTTC. Translated, it gives CASSTPGTGGYTF.

This chain joins TRBV5-5 and TRBJ1-2, with unresolved D. Trimming left V 0 bases short and J 4 bases short, with 7 bases between. Germline CDR1 is SGHKS and CDR2 is YYEKEE (reference sequence). The CDR3 is made up of 13 amino acids. The CDR3 DNA follows: TGTGCCAGCAGCTTGGAATCCAGCTATGGCTACACCTTC. The encoded protein is CASSLESSYGYTF.

The chain employs TRBV20-1 and TRBJ2-5; 10 bases are a match to TRBD2. V was clipped by 3 bases and J by 2 bases; unmatched bases: 6. From germline, CDR1 is DFQATT and CDR2 SNEGSKA (reference sequence). The CDR3 extends over 15 amino acids. Here the CDR3 reads CSARLGLARQETQYF. CDR3 nucleotides: TGCAGTGCTAGGTTGGGACTAGCGAGGCAAGAGACCCAGTACTTC.

The gene calls are TRBV3-1 and TRBJ2-7, with D maybe TRBD2 (5 bases). Trimming pared 6 bases from V and 7 bases from J, leaving 13 bases between. This CDR3 contains 12 residues. Germline V gene sequence: CDR1 LGHDT, CDR2 YNNKEL (reference sequence). In nucleotides, the CDR3 is TGTGCCAGCAGACGACGAGGCGGGGAGCAGTACTTC. Its protein is CASRRRGGEQYF.

The chain has TRBV7-9 and TRBJ2-5, with D maybe TRBD2 (5 bases). Germline CDR1 is SEHNR and CDR2 is FQNEAQ (reference sequence). This CDR3 spans 14 amino acids. V lost 1 base and J lost 2, with 8 bases in between. Written as DNA, the CDR3 is TGTGCCAGCAGCTTAGGGGGAGTTCAAGAGACCCAGTACTTC. Protein sequence: CASSLGGVQETQYF.

This clonotype was found once. This chain connects TRBV20-1 to TRBJ2-1; D not certain. V was shortened by 6 bases and J by 0 bases, with 15 bases between the two germline ends. The germline V gene encodes CDR1 DFQATT and CDR2 SNEGSKA (reference sequence). The CDR3 sequence is 15 residues long. The DNA for the CDR3 is TGCAGTGCAGGCCCCTCAGGCAGCTCCTACAATGAGCAGTTCTTC. Translated: CSAGPSGSSYNEQFF.

The V and J genes are TRBV2 and TRBJ2-4; 9 bases are shared with TRBD2. V lost 7 bases, J lost 1 base, and 8 bases stayed unmatched. The germline gives CDR1 SNHLY, CDR2 FYNNEI. CDR3 size: 16 residues. CDR3 in DNA: TGTGCCAGCACCCAGGCGGGGGGGGGTGCCAAAAACATTCAGTACTTC. Amino acid sequence: CASTQAGGGAKNIQYF.

The rearrangement links TRBV7-2 to TRBJ2-5; D unresolved. The CDR3 extends over 16 amino acids. Germline V lookup: CDR1 SGHTA, CDR2 FQGNSA. Trimming stripped 1 base from V and 2 bases from J, with 14 bases between. This CDR3 is CASSLGPFRLQETQYF. The CDR3 DNA follows: TGTGCCAGCAGCTTAGGTCCCTTCAGGTTGCAAGAGACCCAGTACTTC.

This clonotype was found a few times. The chain employs TRBV18 and TRBJ2-7, with no clear D. This CDR3 has 14 residues. The V gene lost 0 bases and the J gene lost 3 bases, with 9 bases spanning the gap. In germline, CDR1 is KGHSH, CDR2 LQKENI. For the CDR3, the DNA is TGTGCCAGCTCACCACCGGGCCAAGACTACGAGCAGTACTTC. It translates to CASSPPGQDYEQYF.

The chain has TRBV24-1 and TRBJ2-4; no definite D call. This CDR3 is 17 amino acids long. Trimming removed 0 bases at V and 0 bases at J, with 11 bases between. Germline-derived CDR1 and CDR2 are KGHDR and SFDVKD. The CDR3: CATSDLQARLAKNIQYF. The CDR3 nucleotides are TGTGCCACCAGTGATTTGCAGGCTCGACTAGCCAAAAACATTCAGTACTTC.

This clonotype was seen at least ten times. The rearrangement links TRBV12-3 or TRBV12-4 to TRBJ2-3, with 10 nucleotides matching TRBD2. The CDR3 extends over 18 amino acids. The V gene end was trimmed by 3 bases and the J gene end by 0 bases; junction bases not matched to a gene: 9. The CDR3 protein is CASSLLAGAPPSTDTQYF. CDR3 nucleotide sequence: TGTGCCAGCAGTTTGCTAGCGGGAGCCCCACCTAGCACAGATACGCAGTATTTT.

The V and J genes are TRBV2 and TRBJ1-2; no definite D call. This CDR3 region has 13 residues. Germline V gives CDR1 SNHLY, CDR2 FYNNEI. With 9 bases removed from V and 0 bases from J, the gap between germline ends came to 11 bases. CDR3: CASREQTNYGYTF. The CDR3 region has the DNA TGTGCCAGTCGGGAACAAACTAACTATGGCTACACCTTC.

V is TRBV5-5 and J is TRBJ1-2; no clear D gene. The V gene's germline CDR1 is SGHKS and CDR2 YYEKEE (reference sequence). V was shortened by 3 bases and J by 3 bases, with 12 bases between the two germline ends. This CDR3 has 14 amino acids. The CDR3 nucleotides are TGTGCCAGCAGCTCGGCCCCAAACGACTATGGCTACACCTTC. Its translation is CASSSAPNDYGYTF.

The V call is TRBV6-1, the J call TRBJ1-1, with D perhaps matching TRBD1 (6 bases). Germline-derived CDR1 and CDR2 are MNHNS and SASEGT. This CDR3 contains 11 residues. V was shortened by 10 bases and J by 6 bases, with 12 bases between the two germline ends. CDR3 region: CATSTGPEAFF. As DNA, the CDR3 is TGTGCCACCTCGACAGGCCCTGAAGCTTTCTTT.

The gene calls are TRBV24-1 and TRBJ2-3; 8 nucleotides match TRBD1. V dropped 0 bases and J dropped 7; count of bases not matched to a gene: 8. Germline assignment: CDR1 KGHDR and CDR2 SFDVKD. There are 16 residues in the CDR3. This chain's CDR3 is CATSDLTGTGQYTQYF. The CDR3, as DNA: TGTGCCACCAGTGATTTGACCGGGACAGGACAATATACGCAGTATTTT.

This clonotype occurred once. The gene calls are TRBV12-3 or TRBV12-4 and TRBJ1-1; D ambiguous. This CDR3 is built from 13 residues. V dropped 5 bases and J dropped 2 bases, with 9 bases sitting between them. For the CDR3, the DNA is TGTGCCAGCAGTACCGCAGGTAACACTGAAGCTTTCTTT. It translates to CASSTAGNTEAFF.

This clonotype was counted only a few times. The J gene is TRBJ1-2, the V gene TRBV9, with D tentatively TRBD1 (6 bases). The V end lost 3 bases, the J end lost 3 bases, and 9 bases lay between the germline ends. The CDR3 runs to 13 residues. Germline loops: CDR1 SGDLS, CDR2 YYNGEE. CDR3 in amino acids: CASSAGGDYGYTF. The CDR3, as DNA: TGTGCCAGCAGCGCGGGGGGCGACTATGGCTACACCTTC. Supplemented by reference TRBV9 and TRBJ1-2, the full variable domain reads DSGVTQTPKHLITATGQRVTLRCSPRSGDLSVYWYQQSLDQGLQFLIQYYNGEERAKGNILERFSAQQFPDLHSELNLSSLELGDSALYFCASSAGGDYGYTFGSGTRLTVV.

This clonotype has ten or more counts. DNA for the CDR3: TGTGCCAGCAGCCAAGATGGACAGGGTGACAAAAACATTCAGTACTTC. It is translated as CASSQDGQGDKNIQYF. V usage is TRBV3-1 and J usage is TRBJ2-4, with 8 bases lining up with TRBD1. This CDR3 is built from 16 residues. Germline V gene lookup returns CDR1 LGHDT and CDR2 YNNKEL (reference sequence). V lost 0 bases and J lost 3; bases outside the gene matches: 4.

The chain has TRBV9 and TRBJ2-3, with 12 bases fitting TRBD1. Germline assignment: CDR1 SGDLS and CDR2 YYNGEE. Trimming cost V 4 bases and J 5 bases; bases outside gene matches: 8. CDR3 length: 16 amino acids. The CDR3 region is CASSLLRDRGQDTQYF. The CDR3 DNA reads TGTGCCAGCAGCCTACTCCGGGACAGGGGGCAAGATACGCAGTATTTT.

The count of this clonotype is one. The CDR3 DNA follows: TGTGCCAGCAGTGTTGATTTGAGGACAGGGGCCTACGAGCAGTACTTC. Translated, it gives CASSVDLRTGAYEQYF. The chain links TRBV2 to TRBJ2-7; 9 nucleotides agree with TRBD1. Germline assignment: CDR1 SNHLY and CDR2 FYNNEI. With V trimmed by 4 bases and J by 2 bases, 9 bases remained unmatched. CDR3 length: 16 residues.

This clonotype was observed a few times. The genes are TRBV20-1 and TRBJ1-4; TRBD1 matches 9 bases. After removal of 6 bases from V and 8 bases from J, the junction contained 13 bases not matched to a gene. CDR3 length equals 15 residues. Germline assignment: CDR1 DFQATT and CDR2 SNEGSKA (reference sequence). The CDR3 bases are TGCAGTGCCTCGCCGACCGGGACAGGGCGAGAAAAACTGTTTTTT. Residues: CSASPTGTGREKLFF.

This rearrangement joins TRBV4-1 to TRBJ2-2, with TRBD2 identical over 12 bases. The CDR3 has 16 amino acids. Germline V CDR1 and CDR2: MGHRA, YSYEKL. V shed 4 bases, J shed 7 bases, and the junction held 7 bases outside the gene matches. CDR3 coding DNA: TGCGCCAGCAGCCTCCTAGCGGGGGGGCCCGGCGGGGAGCTGTTTTTT. Its protein product is CASSLLAGGPGGELFF.

The rearrangement joins TRBV7-7 to TRBJ1-3; D not certain. Germline-derived CDR1 and CDR2 are SSHAT and FNYEAQ (reference sequence). This CDR3 region has 11 residues. V was shortened by 11 bases and J by 4 bases, with 9 bases between the two germline ends. The CDR3 DNA sequence: TGTGCCCTGGGCAGAGGAAACACCATATATTTT. Protein product: CALGRGNTIYF.